What follows describes a single T cell receptor beta chain. The PCR employed 60 Vbeta primers together with 13 Jbeta primers. Repertoires were generated with immunoSEQ multiplex PCR, while TCRdb's copy carries only in-frame clones and drops some. The sample has roughly 130,000 clones, 84% seen once. This sample is part of a study of cytomegalovirus exposure and HLA in healthy donors. Sequencing was performed on PBMCs. The TCR was taken from a man aged 50 or older in good health and CMV-seronegative.

The CDR3 reads CASSLTDTQYF. CDR3 nucleotide sequence: TGTGCCAGCAGCCTCACAGATACGCAGTATTTT. J is TRBJ2-3 and V is TRBV5-4, with no clear D. The CDR3 is made up of 11 amino acids. CDR1 is SGHNT and CDR2 is YYREEE in the germline V gene (reference sequence). V lost 4 bases to trimming and J lost 2 bases, with 2 bases between them.